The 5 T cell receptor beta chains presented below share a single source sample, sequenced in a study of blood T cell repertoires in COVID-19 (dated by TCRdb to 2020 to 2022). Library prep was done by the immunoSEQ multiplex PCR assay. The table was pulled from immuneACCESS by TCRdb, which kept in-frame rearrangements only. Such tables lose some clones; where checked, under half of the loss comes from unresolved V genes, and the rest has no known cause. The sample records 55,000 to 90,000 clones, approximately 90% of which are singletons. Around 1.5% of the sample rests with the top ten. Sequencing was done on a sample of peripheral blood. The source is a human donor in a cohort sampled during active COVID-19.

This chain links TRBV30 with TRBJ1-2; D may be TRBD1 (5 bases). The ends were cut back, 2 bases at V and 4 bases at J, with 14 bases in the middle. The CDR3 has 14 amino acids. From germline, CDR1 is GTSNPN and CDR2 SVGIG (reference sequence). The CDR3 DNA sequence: TGTGCCTGGAGTTCTACGGGACTCTCCTATGGCTACACCTTC. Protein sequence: CAWSSTGLSYGYTF.

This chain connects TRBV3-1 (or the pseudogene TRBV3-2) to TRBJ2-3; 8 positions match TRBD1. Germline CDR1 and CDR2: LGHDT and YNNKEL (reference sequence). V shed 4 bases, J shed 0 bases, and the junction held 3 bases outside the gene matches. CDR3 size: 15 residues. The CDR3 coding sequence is TGTGCCAGCAGCCGACAGGGGAGGAGCACAGATACGCAGTATTTT. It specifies CASSRQGRSTDTQYF.

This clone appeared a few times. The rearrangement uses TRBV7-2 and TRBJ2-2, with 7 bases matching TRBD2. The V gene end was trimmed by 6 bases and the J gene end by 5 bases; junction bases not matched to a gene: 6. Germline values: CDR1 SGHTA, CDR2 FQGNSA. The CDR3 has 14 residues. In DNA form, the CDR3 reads TGTGCCAGCAGTATCTATAGCGGGACCGGGGAGCTGTTTTTT. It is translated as CASSIYSGTGELFF.

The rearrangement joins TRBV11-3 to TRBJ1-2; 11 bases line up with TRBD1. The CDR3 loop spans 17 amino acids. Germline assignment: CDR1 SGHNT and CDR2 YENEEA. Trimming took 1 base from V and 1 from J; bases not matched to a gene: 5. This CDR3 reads CASSLGFGTGGNYGYTF. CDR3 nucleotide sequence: TGTGCCAGCAGCTTAGGATTTGGGACAGGGGGTAACTATGGCTACACCTTC.

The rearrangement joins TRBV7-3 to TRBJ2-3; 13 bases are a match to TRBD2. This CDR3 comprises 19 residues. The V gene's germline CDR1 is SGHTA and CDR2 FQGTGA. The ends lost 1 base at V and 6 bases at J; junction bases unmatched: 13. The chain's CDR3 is CASSLSGWTSGRFRDTQYF. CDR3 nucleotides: TGTGCCAGCAGCTTAAGCGGGTGGACTAGCGGGAGATTCAGGGATACGCAGTATTTT.